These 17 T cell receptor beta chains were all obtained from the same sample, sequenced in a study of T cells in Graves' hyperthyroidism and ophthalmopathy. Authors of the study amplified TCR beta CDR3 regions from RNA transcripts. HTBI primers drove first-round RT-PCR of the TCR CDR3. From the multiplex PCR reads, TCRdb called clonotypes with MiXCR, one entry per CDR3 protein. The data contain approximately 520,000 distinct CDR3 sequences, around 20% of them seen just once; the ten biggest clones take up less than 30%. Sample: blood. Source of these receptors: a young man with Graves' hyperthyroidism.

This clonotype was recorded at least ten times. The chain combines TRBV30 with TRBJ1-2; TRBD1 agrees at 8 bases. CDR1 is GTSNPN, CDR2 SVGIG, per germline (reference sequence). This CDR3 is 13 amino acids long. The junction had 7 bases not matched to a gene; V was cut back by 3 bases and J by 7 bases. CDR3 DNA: TGTGCCTGGAGAGAAGGACAGGGCGGTGGCTACACCTTC. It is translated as CAWREGQGGGYTF.

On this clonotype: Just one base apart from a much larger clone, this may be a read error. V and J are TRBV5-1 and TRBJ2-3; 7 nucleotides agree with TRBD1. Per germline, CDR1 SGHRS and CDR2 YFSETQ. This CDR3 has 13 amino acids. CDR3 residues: CSSRSQGTDTQYF. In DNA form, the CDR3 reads TGCTCCAGCAGATCACAGGGGACAGATACGCAGTATTTT.

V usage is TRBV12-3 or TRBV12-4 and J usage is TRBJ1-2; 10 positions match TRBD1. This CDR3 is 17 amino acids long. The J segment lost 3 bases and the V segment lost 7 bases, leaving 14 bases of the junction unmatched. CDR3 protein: CASIFSGTGAGDYGYTF. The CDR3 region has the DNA TGTGCCAGCATCTTTTCCGGGACAGGGGCTGGGGACTATGGCTACACCTTC.

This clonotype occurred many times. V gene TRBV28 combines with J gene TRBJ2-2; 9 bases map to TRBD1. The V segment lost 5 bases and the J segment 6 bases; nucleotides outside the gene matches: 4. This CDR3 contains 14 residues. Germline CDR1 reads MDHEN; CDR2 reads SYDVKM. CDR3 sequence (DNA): TGTGCCAGCAGTCCTCGACAGGGGGCCGGGGAGCTGTTTTTT. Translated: CASSPRQGAGELFF.

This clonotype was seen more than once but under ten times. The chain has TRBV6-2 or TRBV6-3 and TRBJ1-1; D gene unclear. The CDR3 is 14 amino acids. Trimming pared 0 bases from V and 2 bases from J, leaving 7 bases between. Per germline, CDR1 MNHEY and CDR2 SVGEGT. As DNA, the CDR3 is TGTGCCAGCAGTTACTCGATGGCCAACACTGAAGCTTTCTTT. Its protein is CASSYSMANTEAFF.

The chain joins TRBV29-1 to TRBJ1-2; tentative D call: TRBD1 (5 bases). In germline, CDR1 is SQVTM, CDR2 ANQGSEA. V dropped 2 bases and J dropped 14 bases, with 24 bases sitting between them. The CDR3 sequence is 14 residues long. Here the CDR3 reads CSVENPLNGGRGTF. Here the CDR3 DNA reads TGCAGCGTTGAAAACCCCCTTAACGGGGGAAGAGGGACCTTC.

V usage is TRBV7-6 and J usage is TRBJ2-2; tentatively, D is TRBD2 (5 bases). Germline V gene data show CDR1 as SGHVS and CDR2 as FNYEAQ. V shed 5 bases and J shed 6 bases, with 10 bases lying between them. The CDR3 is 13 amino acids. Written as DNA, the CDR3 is TGTGCCAGCAGCGGACTGGAGGCCGGGGAGCTGTTTTTT. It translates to CASSGLEAGELFF.

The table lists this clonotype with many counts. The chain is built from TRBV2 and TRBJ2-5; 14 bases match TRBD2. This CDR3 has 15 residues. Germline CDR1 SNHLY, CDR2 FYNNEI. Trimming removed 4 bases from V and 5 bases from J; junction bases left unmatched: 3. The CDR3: CASSATSGGAETQYF. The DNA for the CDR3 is TGTGCCAGCAGTGCGACTAGCGGGGGGGCCGAGACCCAGTACTTC.

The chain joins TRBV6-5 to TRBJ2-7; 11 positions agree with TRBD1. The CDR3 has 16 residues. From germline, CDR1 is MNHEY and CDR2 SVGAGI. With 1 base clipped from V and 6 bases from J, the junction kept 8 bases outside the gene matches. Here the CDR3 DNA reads TGTGCCAGCAGTTACTTCCTAGGACAGGGGGCGCTCGAGCAGTACTTC. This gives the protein CASSYFLGQGALEQYF.

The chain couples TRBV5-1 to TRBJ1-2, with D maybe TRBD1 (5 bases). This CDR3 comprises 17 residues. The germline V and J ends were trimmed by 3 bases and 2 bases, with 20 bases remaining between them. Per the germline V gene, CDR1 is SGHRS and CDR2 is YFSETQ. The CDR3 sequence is CASSSRTSPLLNYGYTF. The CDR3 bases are TGCGCCAGCAGCTCCCGGACAAGCCCCCTTCTAAACTATGGCTACACCTTC.

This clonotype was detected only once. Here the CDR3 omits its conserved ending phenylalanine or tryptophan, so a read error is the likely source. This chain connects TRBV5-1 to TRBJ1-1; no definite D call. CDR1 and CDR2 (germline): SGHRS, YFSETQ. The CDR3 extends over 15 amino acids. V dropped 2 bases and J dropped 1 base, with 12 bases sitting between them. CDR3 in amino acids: CASSLFGVGNTEAFL. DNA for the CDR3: TGCGCCAGCAGCTTATTCGGTGTCGGGAACACTGAAGCTTTCCTT.

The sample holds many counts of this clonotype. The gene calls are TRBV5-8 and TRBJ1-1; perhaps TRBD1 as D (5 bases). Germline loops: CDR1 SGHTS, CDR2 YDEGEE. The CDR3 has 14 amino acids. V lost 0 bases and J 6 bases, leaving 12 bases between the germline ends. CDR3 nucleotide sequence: TGTGCCAGCAGCTTGGAATTGGGGCACCCTGAAGCTTTCTTT. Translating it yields CASSLELGHPEAFF. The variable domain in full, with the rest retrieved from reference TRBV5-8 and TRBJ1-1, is EAGVTQSPTHLIKTRGQQATLRCSPISGHTSVYWYQQALGLGLQFLLWYDEGEERNRGNFPPRFSGRQFPNYSSELNVNALELEDSALYLCASSLELGHPEAFFGQGTRLTVV.

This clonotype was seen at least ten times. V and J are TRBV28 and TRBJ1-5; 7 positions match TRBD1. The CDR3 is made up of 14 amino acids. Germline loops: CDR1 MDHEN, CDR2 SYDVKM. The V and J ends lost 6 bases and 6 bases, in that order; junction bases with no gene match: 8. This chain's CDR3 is CASRERDRVQPQHF. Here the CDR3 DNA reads TGTGCCAGCAGGGAGCGCGACAGGGTTCAGCCCCAGCATTTT.

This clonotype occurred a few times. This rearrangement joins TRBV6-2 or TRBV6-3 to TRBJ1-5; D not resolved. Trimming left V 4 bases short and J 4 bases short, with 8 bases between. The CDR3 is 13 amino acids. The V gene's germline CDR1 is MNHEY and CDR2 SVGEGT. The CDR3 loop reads CASSWRDNQPQHF. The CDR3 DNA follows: TGTGCCAGCAGTTGGCGGGATAATCAGCCCCAGCATTTT.

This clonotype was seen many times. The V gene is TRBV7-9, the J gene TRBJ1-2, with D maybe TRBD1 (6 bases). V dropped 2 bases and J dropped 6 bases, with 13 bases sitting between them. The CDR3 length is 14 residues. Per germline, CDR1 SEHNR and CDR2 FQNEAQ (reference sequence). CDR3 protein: CASSLWKGGDGYTF. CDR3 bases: TGTGCCAGCAGCTTATGGAAAGGGGGAGATGGCTACACCTTC.

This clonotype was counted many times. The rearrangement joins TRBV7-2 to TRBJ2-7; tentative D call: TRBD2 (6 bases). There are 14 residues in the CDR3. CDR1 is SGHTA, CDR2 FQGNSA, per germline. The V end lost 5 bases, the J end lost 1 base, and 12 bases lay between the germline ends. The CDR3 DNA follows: TGTGCCAGCAGCGGGGGAGGCAAATCCTACGAGCAGTACTTC. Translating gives CASSGGGKSYEQYF. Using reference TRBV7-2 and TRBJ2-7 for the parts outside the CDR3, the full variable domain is GAGVSQSPSNKVTEKGKDVELRCDPISGHTALYWYRQSLGQGLEFLIYFQGNSAPDKSGLPSDRFSAERTGGSVSTLTIQRTQQEDSAVYLCASSGGGKSYEQYFGPGTRLTVT.

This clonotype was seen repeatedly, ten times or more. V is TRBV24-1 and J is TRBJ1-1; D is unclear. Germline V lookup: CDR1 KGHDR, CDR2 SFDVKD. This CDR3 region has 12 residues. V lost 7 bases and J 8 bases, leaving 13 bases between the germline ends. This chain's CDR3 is CATRGRAEEAFF. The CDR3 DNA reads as TGTGCCACCAGGGGGAGGGCGGAGGAAGCTTTCTTT.